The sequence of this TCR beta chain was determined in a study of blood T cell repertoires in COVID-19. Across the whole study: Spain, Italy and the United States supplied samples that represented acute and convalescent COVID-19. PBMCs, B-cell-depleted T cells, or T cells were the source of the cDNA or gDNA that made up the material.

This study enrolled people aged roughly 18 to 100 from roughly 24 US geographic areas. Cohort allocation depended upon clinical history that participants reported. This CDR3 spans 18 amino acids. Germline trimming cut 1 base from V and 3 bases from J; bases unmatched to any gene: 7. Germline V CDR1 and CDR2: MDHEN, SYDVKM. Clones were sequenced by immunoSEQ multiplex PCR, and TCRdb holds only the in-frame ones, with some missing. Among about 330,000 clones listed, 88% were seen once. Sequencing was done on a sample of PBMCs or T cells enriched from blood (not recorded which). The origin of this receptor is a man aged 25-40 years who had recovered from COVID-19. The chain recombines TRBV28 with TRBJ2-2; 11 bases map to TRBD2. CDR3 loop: CASSLYLGTSGHTGELFF. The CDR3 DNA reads TGTGCCAGCAGTTTATATTTGGGGACTAGCGGTCACACCGGGGAGCTGTTTTTT.